One sample yielded the 18 T cell receptor beta chains listed below, sequenced in a study of blood T cell repertoires in COVID-19 (dated by TCRdb to 2018 to 2021). Libraries came from the immunoSEQ multiplex PCR assay. TCRdb obtained this table from immuneACCESS and retained in-frame rearrangements with V and J assigned. These tables miss some clones; where compared with another copy, unresolved V genes account for less than half of the shortfall, and the remainder is unexplained. A total of 150,000 to 200,000 clones appear in this sample, 70% to 90% of them only once. The ten largest clones capture 6% to 7.5% of the sample. Input material: peripheral blood. The origin of the receptors is a woman older than 75 in a cohort sampled during active or convalescent COVID-19.

The genes are TRBV11-3 and TRBJ2-3; maybe TRBD2 (5 bases). The CDR3 has 17 residues. Looked up from germline, CDR1 is SGHNT and CDR2 is YENEEA. The V end was cut by 5 bases, the J end by 2 bases, with 20 bases between. DNA for the CDR3: TGTGCCAGCAGCCCCGGGATTCTCTCCACACACACAGATACGCAGTATTTT. Translation: CASSPGILSTHTDTQYF.

The rearrangement uses TRBV13 and TRBJ1-1, with D perhaps TRBD1 (6 bases). Germline V gene data show CDR1 as PRHDT and CDR2 as FYEKMQ (reference sequence). Deletions cut 0 bases from V and 1 base from J, with 6 bases between. The CDR3 is 14 residues long. CDR3 protein: CASSLGRGNTEAFF. The CDR3, as DNA: TGTGCCAGCAGCTTAGGCAGGGGGAACACTGAAGCTTTCTTT.

This sequence joins TRBV6-5 and TRBJ1-1; 7 nucleotides match TRBD1. Germline CDR1 MNHEY, CDR2 SVGAGI. The length of the CDR3 is 14 residues. The J segment lost 6 bases and the V segment lost 5 bases, leaving 9 bases of the junction unmatched. DNA of the CDR3: TGTGCCAGCAGTACCGACAGGGTAATAGCTGAAGCTTTCTTT. It codes for CASSTDRVIAEAFF.

The chain uses TRBV12-3 or TRBV12-4 and TRBJ2-3, with D perhaps TRBD2 (5 bases). The CDR3 has 12 residues. Trimming pared 5 bases from V and 4 bases from J, leaving 7 bases between. Here the CDR3 reads CASSRTADTQYF. The CDR3 DNA reads TGTGCCAGCAGTAGGACTGCAGATACGCAGTATTTT.

This chain joins TRBV2 and TRBJ1-2, with 7 nucleotides matching TRBD1. Germline CDR1 is SNHLY and CDR2 is FYNNEI. V gave up 10 bases and J gave up 4 bases; unmatched junction bases: 15. The CDR3 contains 15 residues. The CDR3: CATTLRDRGFYGYTF. CDR3 in DNA: TGTGCCACCACTCTCCGGGACAGAGGCTTCTATGGCTACACCTTC.

The chain joins TRBV6-2 or TRBV6-3 to TRBJ1-5, with D possibly matching TRBD1 (6 bases). Looked up from germline, CDR1 is MNHEY and CDR2 is SVGEGT. The CDR3 totals 16 residues. V lost 5 bases and J lost 6, with 20 bases in between. CDR3 region: CASSLRDTGSSQPQHF. CDR3 nucleotides: TGTGCCAGCAGTCTCAGAGATACAGGGTCGAGTCAGCCCCAGCATTTT.

The chain has TRBV7-6 and TRBJ2-3; 9 bases fit TRBD2. The CDR3 length is 16 residues. Germline CDR1 is SGHVS and CDR2 is FNYEAQ. After removal of 5 bases from V and 2 bases from J, the junction contained 8 bases not matched to a gene. In DNA form, the CDR3 reads TGTGCCAGCAGCGATCCCCTAGCGGGGACCACAGATACGCAGTATTTT. As protein: CASSDPLAGTTDTQYF.

Concerning this clone itself: Other DNA sequences of this sample code for an identical CDR3. The rearrangement links TRBV28 to TRBJ2-5; 11 bases are a match to TRBD1. Germline V CDR1 and CDR2: MDHEN, SYDVKM. V lost 5 bases to trimming and J lost 5 bases; unmatched junction nucleotides: 7. The CDR3 covers 15 residues. DNA for the CDR3: TGTGCCAGCAGTCCAGGACAGGGGGCGAGGGAGACCCAGTACTTC. Protein sequence: CASSPGQGARETQYF.

This chain connects TRBV6-4 to TRBJ2-7, with D possibly TRBD1 on 6 matching bases. The V and J ends lost 0 bases and 3 bases respectively, with 18 bases between them. The CDR3 length is 17 residues. Germline values: CDR1 MRHNA, CDR2 SNTAGT. CDR3 nucleotide sequence: TGTGCCAGCAGTGACTCGATAAAGTCGGACAGCAACTACGAGCAGTACGTC. Its translation: CASSDSIKSDSNYEQYV.

This clone appeared a few times. The chain recombines TRBV5-1 with TRBJ2-7, with TRBD1 as a possible D gene (6 bases). The V end was cut by 1 base, the J end by 2 bases, with 10 bases between. Germline loops: CDR1 SGHRS, CDR2 YFSETQ. The CDR3 covers 14 residues. Written as DNA, the CDR3 is TGCGCCAGCAGCTTGAGCAGGGGCCCCTACGAGCAGTACTTC. This gives the protein CASSLSRGPYEQYF.

The rearrangement links TRBV6-4 to TRBJ1-2; D perhaps matches TRBD1 (5 bases). The CDR3 sequence is 14 residues long. Germline V lookup: CDR1 MRHNA, CDR2 SNTAGT. V lost 3 bases, J lost 8 bases, and 16 bases lay in between. The CDR3: CASSEFQGKSGYTF. DNA for the CDR3: TGTGCCAGCAGTGAATTTCAGGGAAAAAGCGGCTACACCTTC.

The chain joins TRBV5-1 to TRBJ2-5, with D tentatively TRBD1 (5 bases). The germline V and J ends were trimmed by 2 bases and 1 base, with 9 bases remaining between them. This CDR3 is 14 amino acids long. In germline, CDR1 is SGHRS, CDR2 YFSETQ. The CDR3 coding sequence is TGCGCCAGCAGCTTCCCAGGGATCCAAGAGACCCAGTACTTC. Its protein product is CASSFPGIQETQYF.

The chain recombines TRBV28 with TRBJ1-6, with D possibly TRBD1 on 6 matching bases. The CDR3 is 13 amino acids. Germline V lookup: CDR1 MDHEN, CDR2 SYDVKM. The V gene lost 8 bases and the J gene lost 7 bases, with 12 bases spanning the gap. The CDR3 loop reads CASFPGTNSPLHF. The CDR3 DNA reads as TGTGCCAGCTTCCCAGGGACAAATTCACCCCTCCACTTT. Full variable domain (remainder filled in from reference TRBV28 and TRBJ1-6): DVKVTQSSRYLVKRTGEKVFLECVQDMDHENMFWYRQDPGLGLRLIYFSYDVKMKEKGDIPEGYSVSREKKERFSLILESASTNQTSMYLCASFPGTNSPLHFGNGTRLTVT.

J is TRBJ2-7 and V is TRBV6-5; D might be TRBD1 (6 bases). Germline values: CDR1 MNHEY, CDR2 SVGAGI. V lost 8 bases and J lost 6, with 20 bases in between. The CDR3 length is 14 residues. This CDR3 reads CASLRDNAATEQYF. The DNA for the CDR3 is TGTGCCAGCCTACGGGACAATGCCGCTACCGAGCAGTACTTC.

V is TRBV10-1 and J is TRBJ2-3, with D tentatively TRBD2 (5 bases). With 2 bases removed from V and 0 bases from J, the gap between germline ends came to 12 bases. This CDR3 is 16 amino acids long. The germline V gene encodes CDR1 WNHNN and CDR2 SYGVQD (reference sequence). CDR3 protein: CASSEGLRPSTDTQYF. CDR3 DNA: TGCGCCAGCAGTGAGGGACTTCGGCCTAGCACAGATACGCAGTATTTT.

This chain links TRBV7-2 with TRBJ2-5; 8 nucleotides align to TRBD1. The CDR3 is 15 residues long. Germline assignment: CDR1 SGHTA and CDR2 FQGNSA. J lost 6 bases, V lost 10 bases, and 16 bases had no gene match. The CDR3 nucleotides are TGTGCCACCGCGACAGGGCCAGGGGGCCCCCAGACCCAGTACTTC. Its protein product is CATATGPGGPQTQYF.

The rearrangement joins TRBV4-2 to TRBJ2-5; 14 nucleotides align to TRBD2. CDR3 length: 15 amino acids. With 1 base clipped from V and 5 bases from J, the junction kept 0 bases outside the gene matches. CDR1 and CDR2 from the germline V gene are LGHNA and YNFKEQ. CDR3 bases: TGTGCCAGCAGCCAAGGGACTAGCGGGAGGGAGACCCAGTACTTC. Its translation is CASSQGTSGRETQYF.

V usage is TRBV5-4 and J usage is TRBJ2-5, with TRBD2 identical over 11 bases. This CDR3 contains 16 residues. Per the germline V gene, CDR1 is SGHNT and CDR2 is YYREEE (reference sequence). J gave up 5 bases and V 3 bases, and 9 bases lay outside the gene matches. Written as DNA, the CDR3 is TGTGCCAGCAGCTCACAAGTAGCGGGGGGGCGGGAGACCCAGTACTTC. It encodes CASSSQVAGGRETQYF.